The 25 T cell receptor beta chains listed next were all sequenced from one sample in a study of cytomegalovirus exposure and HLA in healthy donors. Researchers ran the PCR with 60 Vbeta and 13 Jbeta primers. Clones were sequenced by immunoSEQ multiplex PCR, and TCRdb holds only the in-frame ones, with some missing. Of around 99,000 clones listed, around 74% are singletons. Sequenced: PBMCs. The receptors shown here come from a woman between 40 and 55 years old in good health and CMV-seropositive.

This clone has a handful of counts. CDR3 bases: TGTGCCAGCAGCTTAGCGGGGGGCCAGGGAGATACGCAGTATTTT. Translation: CASSLAGGQGDTQYF. The chain employs TRBV11-2 and TRBJ2-3; tentatively, D is TRBD2 (7 bases). The CDR3 extends over 15 amino acids. With 1 base removed from V and 5 bases from J, the gap between germline ends came to 13 bases. CDR1 and CDR2 (germline): SGHAT, FQNNGV.

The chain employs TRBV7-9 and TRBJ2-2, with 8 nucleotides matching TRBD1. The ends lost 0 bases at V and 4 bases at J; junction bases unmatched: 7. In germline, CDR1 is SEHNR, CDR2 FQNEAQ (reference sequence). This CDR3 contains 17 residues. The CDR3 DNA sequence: TGTGCCAGCAGCTTAGCCTCCGGGACAGGTTTCACCGGGGAGCTGTTTTTT. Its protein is CASSLASGTGFTGELFF.

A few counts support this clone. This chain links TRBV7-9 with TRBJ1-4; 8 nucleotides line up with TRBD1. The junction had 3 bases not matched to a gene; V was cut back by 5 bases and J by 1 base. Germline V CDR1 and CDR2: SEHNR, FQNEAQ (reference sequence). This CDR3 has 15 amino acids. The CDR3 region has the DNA TGTGCCAGCAGCGCCGACAGGGGAACTAATGAAAAACTGTTTTTT. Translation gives CASSADRGTNEKLFF.

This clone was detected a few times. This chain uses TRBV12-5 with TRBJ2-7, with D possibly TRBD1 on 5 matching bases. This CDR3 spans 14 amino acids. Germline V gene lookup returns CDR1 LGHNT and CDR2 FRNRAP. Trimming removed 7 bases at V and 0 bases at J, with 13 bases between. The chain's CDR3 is CASALDSPSYEQYF. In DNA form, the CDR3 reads TGTGCTAGTGCCTTAGACAGTCCCTCCTACGAGCAGTACTTC.

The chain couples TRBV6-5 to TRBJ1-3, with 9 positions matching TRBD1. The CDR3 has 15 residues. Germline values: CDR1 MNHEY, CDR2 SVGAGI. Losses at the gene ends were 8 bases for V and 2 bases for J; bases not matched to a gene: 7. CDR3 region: CASGTGLKAGNTIYF. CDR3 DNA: TGTGCCAGCGGGACAGGGCTTAAGGCTGGAAACACCATATATTTT.

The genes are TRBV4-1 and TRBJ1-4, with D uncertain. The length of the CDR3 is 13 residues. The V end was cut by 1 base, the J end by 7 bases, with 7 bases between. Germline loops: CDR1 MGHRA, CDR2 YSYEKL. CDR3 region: CASSQVRSEKLFF. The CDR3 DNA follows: TGCGCCAGCAGCCAAGTCCGTTCTGAAAAACTGTTTTTT.

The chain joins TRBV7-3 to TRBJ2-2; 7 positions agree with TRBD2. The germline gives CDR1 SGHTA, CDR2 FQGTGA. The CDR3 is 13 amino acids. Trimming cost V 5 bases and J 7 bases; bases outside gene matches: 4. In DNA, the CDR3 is TGTGCCAGCAGCAGACTAGCCGACGGGGAGCTGTTTTTT. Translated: CASSRLADGELFF.

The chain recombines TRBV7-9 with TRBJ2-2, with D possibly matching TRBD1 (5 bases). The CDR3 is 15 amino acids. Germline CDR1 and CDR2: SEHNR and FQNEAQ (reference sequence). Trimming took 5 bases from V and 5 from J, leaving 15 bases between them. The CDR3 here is CASSLGQGRTGELFF. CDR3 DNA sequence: TGTGCCAGCAGCCTCGGGCAGGGCAGGACCGGGGAGCTGTTTTTT. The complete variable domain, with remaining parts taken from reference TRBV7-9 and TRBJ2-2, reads DTGVSQNPRHKITKRGQNVTFRCDPISEHNRLYWYRQTLGQGPEFLTYFQNEAQLEKSRLLSDRFSAERPKGSFSTLEIQRTEQGDSAMYLCASSLGQGRTGELFFGEGSRLTVL.

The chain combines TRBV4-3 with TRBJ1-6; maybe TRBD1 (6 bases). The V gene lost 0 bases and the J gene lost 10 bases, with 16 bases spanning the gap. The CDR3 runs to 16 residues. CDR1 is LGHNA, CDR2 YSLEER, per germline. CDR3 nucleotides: TGCGCCAGCAGCCAAGATCAAGGCCAGGGGCGCTCACCCCTCCACTTT. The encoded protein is CASSQDQGQGRSPLHF.

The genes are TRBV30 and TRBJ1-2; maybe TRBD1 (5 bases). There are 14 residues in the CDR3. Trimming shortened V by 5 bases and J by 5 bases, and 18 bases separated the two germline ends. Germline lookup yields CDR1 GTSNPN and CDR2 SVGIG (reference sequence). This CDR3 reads CAWSRGTESYGYTF. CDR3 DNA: TGTGCCTGGTCTAGAGGGACTGAGAGTTATGGCTACACCTTC.

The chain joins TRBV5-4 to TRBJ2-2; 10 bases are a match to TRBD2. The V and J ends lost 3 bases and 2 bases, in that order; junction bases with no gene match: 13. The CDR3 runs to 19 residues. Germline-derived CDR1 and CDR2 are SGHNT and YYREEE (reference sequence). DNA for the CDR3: TGTGCCAGCAGCTACGGCATTCTAGCGGGGGACTCTAACACCGGGGAGCTGTTTTTT. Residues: CASSYGILAGDSNTGELFF.

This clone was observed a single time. CDR3 region: CASSLPGVTEAFF. The CDR3 DNA is TGCGCCAGCAGCTTACCAGGGGTAACTGAAGCTTTCTTT. This chain joins TRBV5-1 and TRBJ1-1; weak D call: TRBD1 (6 bases). CDR3 size: 13 residues. The V gene's germline CDR1 is SGHRS and CDR2 YFSETQ. V was clipped by 2 bases and J by 5 bases, with 10 bases between them.

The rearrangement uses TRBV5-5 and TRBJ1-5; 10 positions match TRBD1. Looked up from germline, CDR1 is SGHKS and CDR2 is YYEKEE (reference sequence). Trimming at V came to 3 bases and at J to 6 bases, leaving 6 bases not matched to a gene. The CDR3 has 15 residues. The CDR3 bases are TGTGCCAGCAGCTCCTTCAGGGACAGGGGTCAGCCCCAGCATTTT. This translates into CASSSFRDRGQPQHF.

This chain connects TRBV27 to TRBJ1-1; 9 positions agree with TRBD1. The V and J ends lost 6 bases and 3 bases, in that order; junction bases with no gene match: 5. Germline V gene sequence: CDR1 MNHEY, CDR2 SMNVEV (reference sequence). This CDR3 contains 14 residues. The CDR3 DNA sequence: TGTGCCAGCAGGAGGGGGGACAGGGACACTGAAGCTTTCTTT. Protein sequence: CASRRGDRDTEAFF.

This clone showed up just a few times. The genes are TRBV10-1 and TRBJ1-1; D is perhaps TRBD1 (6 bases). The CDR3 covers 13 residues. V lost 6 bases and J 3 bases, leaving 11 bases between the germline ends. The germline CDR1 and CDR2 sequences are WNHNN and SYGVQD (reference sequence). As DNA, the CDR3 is TGCGCCAGCAGCCCACAGGGTGACACTGAAGCTTTCTTT. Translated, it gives CASSPQGDTEAFF.

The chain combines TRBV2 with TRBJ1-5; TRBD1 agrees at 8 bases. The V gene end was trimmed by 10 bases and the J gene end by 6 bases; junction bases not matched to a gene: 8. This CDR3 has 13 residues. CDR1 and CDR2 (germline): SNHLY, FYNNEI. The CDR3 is CATGQGTTQPQHF. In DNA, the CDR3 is TGTGCCACCGGACAGGGAACAACTCAGCCCCAGCATTTT.

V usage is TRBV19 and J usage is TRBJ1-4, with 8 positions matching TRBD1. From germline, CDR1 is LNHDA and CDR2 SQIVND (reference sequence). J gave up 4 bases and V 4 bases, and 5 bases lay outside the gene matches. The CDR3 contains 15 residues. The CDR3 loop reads CASSTDRAGNEKLFF. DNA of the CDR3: TGTGCCAGTAGTACGGACAGGGCGGGTAATGAAAAACTGTTTTTT.

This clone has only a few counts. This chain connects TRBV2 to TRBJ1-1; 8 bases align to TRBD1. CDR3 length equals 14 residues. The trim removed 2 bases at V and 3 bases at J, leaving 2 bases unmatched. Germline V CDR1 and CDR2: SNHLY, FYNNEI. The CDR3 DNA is TGTGCCAGCAGTGAACAGGGGGCGTACACTGAAGCTTTCTTT. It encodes CASSEQGAYTEAFF.

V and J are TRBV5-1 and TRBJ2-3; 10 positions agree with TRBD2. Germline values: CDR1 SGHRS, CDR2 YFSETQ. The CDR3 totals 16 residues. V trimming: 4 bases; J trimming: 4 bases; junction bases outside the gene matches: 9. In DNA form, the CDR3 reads TGCGCCAGCAGCGCCCCACTAGCGGGGCTTTCAGATACGCAGTATTTT. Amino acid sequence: CASSAPLAGLSDTQYF.

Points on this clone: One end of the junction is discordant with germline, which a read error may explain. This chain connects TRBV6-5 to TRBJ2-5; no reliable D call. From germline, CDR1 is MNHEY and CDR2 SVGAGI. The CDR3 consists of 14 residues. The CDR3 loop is CASSYSNWAGPLDF. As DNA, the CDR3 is TGTGCCAGCAGTTACTCGAACTGGGCCGGCCCTCTGGACTTC.

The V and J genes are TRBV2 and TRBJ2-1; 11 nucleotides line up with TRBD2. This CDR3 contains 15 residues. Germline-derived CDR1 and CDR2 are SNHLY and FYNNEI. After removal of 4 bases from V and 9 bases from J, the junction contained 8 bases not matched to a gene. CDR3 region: CASSGLAGGPSEQFF. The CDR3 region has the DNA TGTGCCAGCAGTGGATTAGCGGGGGGGCCCAGTGAGCAGTTCTTC.

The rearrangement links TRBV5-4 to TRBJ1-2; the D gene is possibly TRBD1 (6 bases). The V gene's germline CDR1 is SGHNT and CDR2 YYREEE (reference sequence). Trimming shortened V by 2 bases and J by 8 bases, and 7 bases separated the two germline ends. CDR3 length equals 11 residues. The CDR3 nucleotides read TGTGCCAGCAGCTTAGACAGGGGCTACACCTTC. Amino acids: CASSLDRGYTF.

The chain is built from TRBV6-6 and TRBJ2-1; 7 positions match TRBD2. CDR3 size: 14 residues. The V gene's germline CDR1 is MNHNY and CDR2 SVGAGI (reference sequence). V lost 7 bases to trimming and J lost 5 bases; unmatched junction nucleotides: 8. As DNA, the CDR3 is TGTGCCAGCAAAATCGGGGGGTTTAACAATGAGCAGTTCTTC. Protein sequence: CASKIGGFNNEQFF.

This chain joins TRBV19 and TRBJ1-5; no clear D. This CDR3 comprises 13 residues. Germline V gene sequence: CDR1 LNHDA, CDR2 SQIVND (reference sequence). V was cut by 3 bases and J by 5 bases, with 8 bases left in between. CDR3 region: CASSIRSDQPQHF. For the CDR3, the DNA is TGTGCCAGTAGTATTCGGTCGGATCAGCCCCAGCATTTT. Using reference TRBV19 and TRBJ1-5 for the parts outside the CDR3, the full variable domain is DGGITQSPKYLFRKEGQNVTLSCEQNLNHDAMYWYRQDPGQGLRLIYYSQIVNDFQKGDIAEGYSVSREKKESFPLTVTSAQKNPTAFYLCASSIRSDQPQHFGDGTRLSIL.

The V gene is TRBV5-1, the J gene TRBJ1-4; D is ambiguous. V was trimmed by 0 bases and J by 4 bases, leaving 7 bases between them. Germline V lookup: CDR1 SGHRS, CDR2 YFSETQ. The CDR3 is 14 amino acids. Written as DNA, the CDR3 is TGCGCCAGCAGCTTGGTTTCGGTTAATGAAAAACTGTTTTTT. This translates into CASSLVSVNEKLFF.